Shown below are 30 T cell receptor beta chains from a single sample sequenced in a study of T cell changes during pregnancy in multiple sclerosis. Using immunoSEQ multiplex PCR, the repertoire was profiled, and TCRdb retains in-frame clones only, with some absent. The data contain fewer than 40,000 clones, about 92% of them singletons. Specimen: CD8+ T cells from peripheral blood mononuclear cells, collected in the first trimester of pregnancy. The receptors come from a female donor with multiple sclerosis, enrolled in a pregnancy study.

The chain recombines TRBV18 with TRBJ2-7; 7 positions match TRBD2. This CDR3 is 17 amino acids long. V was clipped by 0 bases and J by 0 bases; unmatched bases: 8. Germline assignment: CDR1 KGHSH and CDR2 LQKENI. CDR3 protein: CASSPPPGLKSSYEQYF. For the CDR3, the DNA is TGTGCCAGCTCACCACCCCCGGGACTAAAAAGCTCCTACGAGCAGTACTTC.

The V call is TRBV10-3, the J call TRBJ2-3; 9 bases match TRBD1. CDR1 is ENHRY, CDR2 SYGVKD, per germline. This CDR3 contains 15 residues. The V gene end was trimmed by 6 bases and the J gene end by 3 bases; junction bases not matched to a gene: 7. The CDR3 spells CAIRGTGTKTDTQYF. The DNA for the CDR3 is TGTGCCATCAGGGGGACAGGGACGAAGACAGATACGCAGTATTTT.

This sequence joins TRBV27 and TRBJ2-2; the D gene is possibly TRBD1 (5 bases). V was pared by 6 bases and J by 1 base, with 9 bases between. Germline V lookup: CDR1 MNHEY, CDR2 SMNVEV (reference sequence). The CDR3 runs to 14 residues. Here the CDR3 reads CASRDTLNTGELFF. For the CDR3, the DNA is TGTGCCAGCAGGGACACTTTGAACACCGGGGAGCTGTTTTTT.

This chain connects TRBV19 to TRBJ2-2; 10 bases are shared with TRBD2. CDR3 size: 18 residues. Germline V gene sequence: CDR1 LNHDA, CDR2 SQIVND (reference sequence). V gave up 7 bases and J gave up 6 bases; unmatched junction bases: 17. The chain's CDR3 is CASNVLAGEGAGAGELFF. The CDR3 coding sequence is TGTGCCAGTAACGTCCTAGCGGGAGAGGGGGCGGGGGCCGGGGAGCTGTTTTTT.

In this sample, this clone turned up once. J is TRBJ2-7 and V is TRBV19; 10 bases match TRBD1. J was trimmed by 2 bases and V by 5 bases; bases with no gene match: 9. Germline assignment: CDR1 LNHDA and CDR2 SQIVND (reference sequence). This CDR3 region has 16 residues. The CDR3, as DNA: TGTGCCAGTAGTCGCCGGCCGGGACAGGGGACCTACGAGCAGTACTTC. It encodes CASSRRPGQGTYEQYF.

CDR3 in amino acids: CASRGRNTEAFF. The CDR3 bases are TGTGCCAGCCGCGGGAGGAACACTGAAGCTTTCTTT. This rearrangement joins TRBV7-9 to TRBJ1-1; D ambiguous. Germline V gene sequence: CDR1 SEHNR, CDR2 FQNEAQ (reference sequence). The CDR3 runs to 12 residues. Trimming cost V 8 bases and J 1 base, with 8 bases left between them.

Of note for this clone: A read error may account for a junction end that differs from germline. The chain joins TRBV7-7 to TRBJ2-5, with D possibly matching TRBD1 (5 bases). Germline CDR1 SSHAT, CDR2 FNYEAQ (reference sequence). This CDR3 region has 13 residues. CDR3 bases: TGTGCTAGCAGCGCCAGGGTTGGAGAGACCCAGTACTTC. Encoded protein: CASSARVGETQYF.

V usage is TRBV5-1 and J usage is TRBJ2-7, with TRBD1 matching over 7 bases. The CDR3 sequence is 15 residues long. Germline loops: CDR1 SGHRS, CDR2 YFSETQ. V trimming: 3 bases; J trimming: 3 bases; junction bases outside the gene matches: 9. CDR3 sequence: CASSSVQGINYEQYF. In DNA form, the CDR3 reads TGCGCCAGCAGCTCGGTACAGGGGATCAACTACGAGCAGTACTTC.

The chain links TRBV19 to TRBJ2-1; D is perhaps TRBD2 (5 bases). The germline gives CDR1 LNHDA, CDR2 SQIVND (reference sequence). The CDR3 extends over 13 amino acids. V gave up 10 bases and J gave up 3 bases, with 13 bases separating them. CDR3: CATRGTFYNEQFF. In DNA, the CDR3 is TGTGCCACCCGGGGAACCTTCTACAATGAGCAGTTCTTC.

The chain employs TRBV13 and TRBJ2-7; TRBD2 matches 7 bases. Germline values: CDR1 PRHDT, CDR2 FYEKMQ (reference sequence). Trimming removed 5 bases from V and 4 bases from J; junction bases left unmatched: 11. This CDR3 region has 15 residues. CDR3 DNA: TGTGCCAGCAGCGCCACCGGGACTAAATTTTACGAGCAGTACTTC. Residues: CASSATGTKFYEQYF. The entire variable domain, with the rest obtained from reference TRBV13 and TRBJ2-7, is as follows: AAGVIQSPRHLIKEKRETATLKCYPIPRHDTVYWYQQGPGQDPQFLISFYEKMQSDKGSIPDRFSAQQFSDYHSELNMSSLELGDSALYFCASSATGTKFYEQYFGPGTRLTVT.

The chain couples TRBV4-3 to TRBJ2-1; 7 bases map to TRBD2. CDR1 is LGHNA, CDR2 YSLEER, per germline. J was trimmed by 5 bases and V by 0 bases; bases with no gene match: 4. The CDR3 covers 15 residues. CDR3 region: CASSQDGTTDNEQFF. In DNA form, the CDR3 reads TGCGCCAGCAGCCAAGACGGGACTACAGACAATGAGCAGTTCTTC.

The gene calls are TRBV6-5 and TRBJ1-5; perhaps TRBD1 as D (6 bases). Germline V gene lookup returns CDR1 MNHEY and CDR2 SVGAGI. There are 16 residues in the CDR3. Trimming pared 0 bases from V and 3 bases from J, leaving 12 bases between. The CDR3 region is CASSYSYRAPNQPQHF. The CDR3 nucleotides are TGTGCCAGCAGTTACTCGTACAGGGCCCCCAATCAGCCCCAGCATTTT.

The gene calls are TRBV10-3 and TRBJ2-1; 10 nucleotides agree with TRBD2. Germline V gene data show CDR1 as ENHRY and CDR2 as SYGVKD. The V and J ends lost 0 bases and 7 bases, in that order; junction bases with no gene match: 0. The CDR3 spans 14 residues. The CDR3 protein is CAISESGLANEQFF. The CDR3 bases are TGTGCCATCAGTGAGTCGGGACTAGCGAATGAGCAGTTCTTC.

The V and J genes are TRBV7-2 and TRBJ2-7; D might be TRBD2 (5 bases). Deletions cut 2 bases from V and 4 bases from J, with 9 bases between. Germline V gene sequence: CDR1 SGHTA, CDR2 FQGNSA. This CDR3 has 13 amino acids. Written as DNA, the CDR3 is TGTGCCAGCAGCTTAATAGAGGGTTACGAGCAGTACTTC. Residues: CASSLIEGYEQYF.

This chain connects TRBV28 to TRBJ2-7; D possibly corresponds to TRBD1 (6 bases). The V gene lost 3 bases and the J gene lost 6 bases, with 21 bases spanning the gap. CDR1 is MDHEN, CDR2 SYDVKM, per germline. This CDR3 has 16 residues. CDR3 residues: CASSFPRQVSAGEQYF. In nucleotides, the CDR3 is TGTGCCAGCAGTTTTCCGCGACAGGTTTCTGCTGGCGAGCAGTACTTC.

CDR3 sequence: CASSETPTIGEKLFF. CDR3 coding DNA: TGTGCCAGCAGTGAGACTCCGACGATCGGCGAAAAACTGTTTTTT. J is TRBJ1-4 and V is TRBV25-1, with D uncertain. Germline assignment: CDR1 MGHDK and CDR2 SYGVNS. CDR3 length equals 15 residues. Deletions cut 3 bases from V and 8 bases from J, with 16 bases between.

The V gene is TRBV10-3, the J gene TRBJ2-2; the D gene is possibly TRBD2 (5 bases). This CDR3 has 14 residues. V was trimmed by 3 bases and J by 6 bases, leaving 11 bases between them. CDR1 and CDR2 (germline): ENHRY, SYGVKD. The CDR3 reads CAISDPGRSGELFF. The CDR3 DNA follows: TGTGCCATCAGTGACCCGGGAAGATCCGGGGAGCTGTTTTTT.

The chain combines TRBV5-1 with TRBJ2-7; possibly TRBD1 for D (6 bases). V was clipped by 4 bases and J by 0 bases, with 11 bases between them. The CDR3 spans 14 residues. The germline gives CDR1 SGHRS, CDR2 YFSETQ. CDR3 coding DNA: TGCGCCAGCAGCCCTAGGGACATCTCCTACGAGCAGTACTTC. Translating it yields CASSPRDISYEQYF.

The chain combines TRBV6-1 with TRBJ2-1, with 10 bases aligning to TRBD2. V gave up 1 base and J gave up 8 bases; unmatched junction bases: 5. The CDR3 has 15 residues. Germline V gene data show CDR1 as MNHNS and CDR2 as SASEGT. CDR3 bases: TGTGCCAGCAGTGAAGGGCTAGCGGGAGCACATGAGCAGTTCTTC. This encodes CASSEGLAGAHEQFF.

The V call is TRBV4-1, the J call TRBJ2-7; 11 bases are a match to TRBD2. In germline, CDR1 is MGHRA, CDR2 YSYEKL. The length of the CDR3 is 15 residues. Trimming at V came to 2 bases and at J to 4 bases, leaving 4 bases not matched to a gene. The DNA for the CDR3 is TGCGCCAGCAGCCAAAACACTAGCGGGGGTTACGAGCAGTACTTC. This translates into CASSQNTSGGYEQYF.

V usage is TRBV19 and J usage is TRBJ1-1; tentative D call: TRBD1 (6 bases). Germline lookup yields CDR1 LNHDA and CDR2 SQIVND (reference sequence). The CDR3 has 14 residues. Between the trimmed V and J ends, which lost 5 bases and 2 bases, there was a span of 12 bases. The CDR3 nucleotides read TGTGCCAGTAGTGAAAACAGGGTTAACACTGAAGCTTTCTTT. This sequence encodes CASSENRVNTEAFF. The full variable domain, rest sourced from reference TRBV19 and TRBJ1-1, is DGGITQSPKYLFRKEGQNVTLSCEQNLNHDAMYWYRQDPGQGLRLIYYSQIVNDFQKGDIAEGYSVSREKKESFPLTVTSAQKNPTAFYLCASSENRVNTEAFFGQGTRLTVV.

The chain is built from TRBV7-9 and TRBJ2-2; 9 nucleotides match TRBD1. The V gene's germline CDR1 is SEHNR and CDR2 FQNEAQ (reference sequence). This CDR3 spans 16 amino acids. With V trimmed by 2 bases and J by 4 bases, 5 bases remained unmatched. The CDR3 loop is CASSLRQGGSTGELFF. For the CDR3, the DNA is TGTGCCAGCAGCTTACGACAGGGGGGCAGCACCGGGGAGCTGTTTTTT.

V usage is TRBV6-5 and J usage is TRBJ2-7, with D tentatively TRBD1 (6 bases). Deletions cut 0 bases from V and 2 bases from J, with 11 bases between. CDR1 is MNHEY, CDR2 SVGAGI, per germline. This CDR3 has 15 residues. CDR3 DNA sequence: TGTGCCAGCAGTTACTCTCAGGGGTCACCCTACGAGCAGTACTTC. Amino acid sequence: CASSYSQGSPYEQYF.

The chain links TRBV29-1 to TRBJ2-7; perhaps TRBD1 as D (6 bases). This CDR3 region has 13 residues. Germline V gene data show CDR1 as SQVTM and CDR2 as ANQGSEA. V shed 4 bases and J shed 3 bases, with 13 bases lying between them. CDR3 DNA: TGCAGCGTTGGCTCCAGGGGCGTCTACGAGCAGTACTTC. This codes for CSVGSRGVYEQYF.

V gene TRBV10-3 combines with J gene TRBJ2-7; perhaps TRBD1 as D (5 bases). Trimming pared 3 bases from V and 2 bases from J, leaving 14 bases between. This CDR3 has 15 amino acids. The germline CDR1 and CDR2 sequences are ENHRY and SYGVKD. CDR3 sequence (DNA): TGTGCCATCAGTGATGGGGCGAAAATGACCTACGAGCAGTACTTC. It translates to CAISDGAKMTYEQYF.

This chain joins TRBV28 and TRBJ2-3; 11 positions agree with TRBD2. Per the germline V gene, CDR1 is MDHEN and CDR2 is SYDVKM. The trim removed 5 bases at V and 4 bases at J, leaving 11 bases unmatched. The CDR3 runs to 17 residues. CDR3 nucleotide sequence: TGTGCCAGCAGTCCAGGAGGACTAGCGGGCGCATCAGATACGCAGTATTTT. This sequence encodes CASSPGGLAGASDTQYF.

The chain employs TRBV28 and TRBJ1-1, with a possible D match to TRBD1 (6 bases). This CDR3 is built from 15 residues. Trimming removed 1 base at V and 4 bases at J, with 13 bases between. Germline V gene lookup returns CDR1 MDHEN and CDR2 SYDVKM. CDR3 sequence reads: CASSLSRGLVTEAFF. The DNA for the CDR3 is TGTGCCAGCAGTTTATCGCGGGGGCTTGTCACTGAAGCTTTCTTT.

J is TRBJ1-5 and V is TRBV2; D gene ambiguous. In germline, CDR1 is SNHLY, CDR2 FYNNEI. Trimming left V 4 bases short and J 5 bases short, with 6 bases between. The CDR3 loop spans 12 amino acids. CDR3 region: CASSAGYQPQHF. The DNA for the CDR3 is TGTGCCAGCAGTGCGGGTTATCAGCCCCAGCATTTT. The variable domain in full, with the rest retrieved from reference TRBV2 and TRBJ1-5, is EPEVTQTPSHQVTQMGQEVILRCVPISNHLYFYWYRQILGQKVEFLVSFYNNEISEKSEIFDDQFSVERPDGSNFTLKIRSTKLEDSAMYFCASSAGYQPQHFGDGTRLSIL.

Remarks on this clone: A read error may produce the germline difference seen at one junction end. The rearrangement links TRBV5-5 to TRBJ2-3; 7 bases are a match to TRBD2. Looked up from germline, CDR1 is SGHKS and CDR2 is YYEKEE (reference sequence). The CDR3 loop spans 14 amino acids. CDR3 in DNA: TGTGCCAGCAGCTCCCTGACTAGCAAAGATACGCAGTATTTT. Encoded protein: CASSSLTSKDTQYF. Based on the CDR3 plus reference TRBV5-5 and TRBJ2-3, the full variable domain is DAGVTQSPTHLIKTRGQQVTLRCSPISGHKSVSWYQQVLGQGPQFIFQYYEKEERGRGNFPDRFSARQFPNYSSELNVNALLLGDSALYLCASSSLTSKDTQYFGPGTRLTVL.

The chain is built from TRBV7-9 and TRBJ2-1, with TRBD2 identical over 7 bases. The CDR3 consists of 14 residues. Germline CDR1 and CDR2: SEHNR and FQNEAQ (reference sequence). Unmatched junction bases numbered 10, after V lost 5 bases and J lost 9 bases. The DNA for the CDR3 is TGTGCCAGCAGCAACTCCGGGACTACCCTTGAGCAGTTCTTC. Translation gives CASSNSGTTLEQFF.